The clone carrying this T cell receptor (beta chain) was observed many times. The antigen is not known. The data were taken from a study of T cells in Graves' hyperthyroidism and ophthalmopathy. V lost 2 bases to trimming and J lost 8 bases; unmatched junction nucleotides: 10. The CDR3 has 15 residues. Clinical symptoms, serum thyroxine, TRAb, thyroid ultrasound and orbital computed tomography informed diagnoses. Study-level points and caveats: Model output signaled ophthalmopathy a median roughly 6.1 months ahead of onset. The majority of expanded thyroid clonotypes above 0.001 also appeared in blood. Ophthalmopathy could be told apart from stable hyperthyroidism with a 13 V-J model.

Researchers took RNA transcripts and amplified the TCR beta CDR3 regions from them. TCR CDR3 regions were first amplified by RT-PCR with HTBI primers. Each CDR3 protein is one row after TCRdb ran MiXCR on the multiplex PCR reads. The data show around 300,000 distinct CDR3 sequences, roughly 14% seen once. The clonotype comes from a woman younger than 45 with Graves' hyperthyroidism that later progressed to Graves' ophthalmopathy. The sequencing sample was made of blood. The chain employs TRBV12-3 or TRBV12-4 and TRBJ1-1; TRBD1 aligns across 8 bases. CDR3 amino acids: CASSLPRGPLNEAFF. The DNA for the CDR3 is TGTGCCAGCAGTTTACCCAGGGGGCCCTTGAACGAAGCTTTCTTT.